Below are 10 T cell receptor beta chains sequenced from a single sample in a study of blood T cell repertoires in COVID-19. Assay used: immunoSEQ multiplex PCR; TCRdb lists only in-frame clones, some missing. This table holds about 210,000 clones, roughly 90% found once. Specimen: PBMCs or T cells enriched from blood (not recorded which). The source is a man aged 18 to 35 with acute COVID-19.

The CDR3 nucleotides read TGTGCCAGCAGCCGTACTCTAGCGGGGGGGGAGCAGTTCTTC. Translation gives CASSRTLAGGEQFF. The rearrangement joins TRBV11-3 to TRBJ2-1; TRBD2 matches 12 bases. The CDR3 consists of 14 residues. Germline values: CDR1 SGHNT, CDR2 YENEEA. V lost 5 bases to trimming and J lost 10 bases; unmatched junction nucleotides: 6.

V usage is TRBV5-1 and J usage is TRBJ2-3; a weak D match, TRBD2 (6 bases). The CDR3 loop spans 15 amino acids. Germline CDR1 SGHRS, CDR2 YFSETQ. V lost 0 bases to trimming and J lost 4 bases, with 12 bases between them. CDR3 nucleotide sequence: TGCGCCAGCAGCTTGGTGGCAGGGAGGCCAGATACGCAGTATTTT. Amino acids: CASSLVAGRPDTQYF. The complete variable domain, with remaining parts taken from reference TRBV5-1 and TRBJ2-3, reads KAGVTQTPRYLIKTRGQQVTLSCSPISGHRSVSWYQQTPGQGLQFLFEYFSETQRNKGNFPGRFSGRQFSNSRSEMNVSTLELGDSALYLCASSLVAGRPDTQYFGPGTRLTVL.

V is TRBV28 and J is TRBJ2-1; 12 bases map to TRBD2. There are 18 residues in the CDR3. Trimming cost V 10 bases and J 5 bases; bases outside gene matches: 18. Germline CDR1 MDHEN, CDR2 SYDVKM. CDR3 nucleotides: TGTGCCACCTCCGGGACAGGGTCCCTAGCGGGAGGGGACAATGAGCAGTTCTTC. The encoded protein is CATSGTGSLAGGDNEQFF. The complete variable domain, with remaining parts taken from reference TRBV28 and TRBJ2-1, reads DVKVTQSSRYLVKRTGEKVFLECVQDMDHENMFWYRQDPGLGLRLIYFSYDVKMKEKGDIPEGYSVSREKKERFSLILESASTNQTSMYLCATSGTGSLAGGDNEQFFGPGTRLTVL.

This clone was picked up a small number of times. The J gene is TRBJ1-4, the V gene TRBV5-1; D is unresolved. This CDR3 spans 14 amino acids. V was trimmed by 0 bases and J by 3 bases, leaving 6 bases between them. From germline, CDR1 is SGHRS and CDR2 YFSETQ. The CDR3 sequence is CASSLATANEKLFF. The CDR3, as DNA: TGCGCCAGCAGCTTGGCAACAGCTAATGAAAAACTGTTTTTT.

The J gene is TRBJ2-1, the V gene TRBV30; D call uncertain. CDR3 length equals 11 residues. CDR1 GTSNPN and CDR2 SVGIG come from the germline V gene (reference sequence). V was pared by 5 bases and J by 4 bases, with 6 bases between. In DNA form, the CDR3 reads TGTGCCTGGGGCAGTTACAATGAGCAGTTCTTC. Translation: CAWGSYNEQFF.

This rearrangement joins TRBV6-5 to TRBJ1-4, with D tentatively TRBD1 (5 bases). This CDR3 is built from 12 residues. V was cut by 6 bases and J by 8 bases, with 10 bases left in between. Germline CDR1 is MNHEY and CDR2 is SVGAGI. CDR3 nucleotides: TGTGCCAGCAGCACACACAGGGAAAAACTGTTTTTT. Amino acid sequence: CASSTHREKLFF.

This clone was observed once. This chain links TRBV19 with TRBJ2-3; 13 bases are shared with TRBD2. The germline gives CDR1 LNHDA, CDR2 SQIVND (reference sequence). V dropped 4 bases and J dropped 2; count of bases not matched to a gene: 3. The CDR3 spans 16 residues. The CDR3 region is CASSRGLAGVTDTQYF. The CDR3 DNA reads as TGTGCCAGTAGTAGAGGACTAGCGGGAGTCACAGATACGCAGTATTTT.

The chain links TRBV10-3 to TRBJ2-1, with D possibly being TRBD2 (5 bases). CDR3 length equals 17 residues. V lost 0 bases, J lost 0 bases, and 12 bases lay in between. The germline gives CDR1 ENHRY, CDR2 SYGVKD. CDR3 protein: CAISESLALSSYNEQFF. The CDR3 nucleotides are TGTGCCATCAGTGAGTCCCTAGCCCTCAGCTCCTACAATGAGCAGTTCTTC.

The V and J genes are TRBV10-3 and TRBJ1-1; D call uncertain. CDR3 length equals 12 residues. V lost 11 bases, J lost 1 base, and 11 bases lay in between. Per the germline V gene, CDR1 is ENHRY and CDR2 is SYGVKD. Here the CDR3 DNA reads TGTGCCGCCAAAGACTGGAACACTGAAGCTTTCTTT. Protein: CAAKDWNTEAFF.

This clone has a single count. The J gene is TRBJ2-1, the V gene TRBV23-1; 7 nucleotides line up with TRBD2. TRBV23-1 is an ORF; its function is uncertain. V was clipped by 2 bases and J by 0 bases; unmatched bases: 16. The CDR3 extends over 20 amino acids. The CDR3 here is CASSQGLGRVPNVSYNEQFF. The CDR3 bases are TGCGCCAGCAGTCAAGGGCTGGGGAGGGTACCCAACGTCTCCTACAATGAGCAGTTCTTC.